Below, 12 T cell receptor beta chains from the same sample are listed, as sequenced in a study of a mutant IDH1 vaccine in newly diagnosed glioma. Profiling relied on immunoSEQ multiplex PCR, and the TCRdb table lists in-frame clones only, not all of them. Of fewer than 45,000 clones detected, over 70% appear once; the ten largest clones hold approximately 6.8%. Time point specified: week 23, last vaccination. Doses comprised 300 ug of mutant IDH1 20-mer peptide each, plus topical imiquimod. Which antigens these TCRs recognize remains unknown. Sequenced here: PBMCs, sampled from a glioma patient whose treatment included an IDH1 peptide vaccine. All receptors come from a woman in her 40s with glioma. Some clones in this sample may be carry-over from other donors' samples.

This clone was found once. The chain is built from TRBV28 and TRBJ1-5; no clear D gene. Germline CDR1 reads MDHEN; CDR2 reads SYDVKM. The CDR3 runs 14 residues. V lost 3 bases to trimming and J lost 3 bases, with 9 bases between them. Written as DNA, the CDR3 is TGTGCCAGCAGTTTCGTCGGATTCAATCAGCCCCAGCATTTT. Translation gives CASSFVGFNQPQHF.

The V call is TRBV13, the J call TRBJ1-2; 9 bases fit TRBD1. The CDR3 spans 13 residues. The germline V gene encodes CDR1 PRHDT and CDR2 FYEKMQ (reference sequence). J lost 5 bases, V lost 5 bases, and 3 bases had no gene match. The CDR3 reads CASSEDRGYGYTF. CDR3 nucleotide sequence: TGTGCCAGCAGCGAGGACAGGGGATATGGCTACACCTTC.

The chain joins TRBV7-9 to TRBJ2-4; D possibly uses TRBD1 or TRBD2 (5 bases each). Per the germline V gene, CDR1 is SEHNR and CDR2 is FQNEAQ (reference sequence). The CDR3 has 12 residues. The V and J ends lost 7 bases and 7 bases respectively, with 11 bases between them. The CDR3, as DNA: TGTGCCAGCACGGGGCGCGGGAACATTCAGTACTTC. This translates into CASTGRGNIQYF. Drawing the rest from reference TRBV7-9 and TRBJ2-4, the complete variable domain is DTGVSQNPRHKITKRGQNVTFRCDPISEHNRLYWYRQTLGQGPEFLTYFQNEAQLEKSRLLSDRFSAERPKGSFSTLEIQRTEQGDSAMYLCASTGRGNIQYFGAGTRLSVL.

The V call is TRBV5-1, the J call TRBJ2-2; maybe TRBD1 (5 bases). The CDR3 spans 14 residues. V lost 3 bases and J lost 4, with 10 bases in between. Germline V gene sequence: CDR1 SGHRS, CDR2 YFSETQ. The CDR3 DNA follows: TGCGCCAGCAGCTCCAGGGATTTCACCGGGGAGCTGTTTTTT. It codes for CASSSRDFTGELFF.

This rearrangement joins TRBV18 to TRBJ2-5, with 9 bases fitting TRBD1. With the DNA end fitting TRBJ2-7 better, the J assignment may be wrong. CDR1 is KGHSH, CDR2 LQKENI, per germline. The CDR3 covers 16 residues. The CDR3 region is CASSPPGTGTLYEQYF. The CDR3 DNA sequence: TGTGCCAGCTCACCCCCCGGGACAGGGACCCTCTACGAGCAGTACTTC.

This chain joins TRBV6-5 and TRBJ2-2; no firm D call. Trimming pared 2 bases from V and 7 bases from J, leaving 2 bases between. Germline V CDR1 and CDR2: MNHEY, SVGAGI. This CDR3 has 11 residues. For the CDR3, the DNA is TGTGCCAGCAGTTACGGCGGGGAGCTGTTTTTT. This sequence encodes CASSYGGELFF.

This rearrangement joins TRBV7-9 to TRBJ2-3; perhaps TRBD2 as D (5 bases). Germline V gives CDR1 SEHNR, CDR2 FQNEAQ (reference sequence). There are 17 residues in the CDR3. V lost 1 base to trimming and J lost 3 bases, with 17 bases between them. CDR3 in DNA: TGTGCCAGCAGCTTAGTCCGAGGGTTCTCGGGGACAGATACGCAGTATTTT. This translates into CASSLVRGFSGTDTQYF. The full variable domain, its missing parts supplied by reference TRBV7-9 and TRBJ2-3, is DTGVSQNPRHKITKRGQNVTFRCDPISEHNRLYWYRQTLGQGPEFLTYFQNEAQLEKSRLLSDRFSAERPKGSFSTLEIQRTEQGDSAMYLCASSLVRGFSGTDTQYFGPGTRLTVL.

In DNA form, the CDR3 reads TGCGCCAGCAGCAAGGGACAGGGGGCGCGCGTTACCGGGGAGCTGTTTTTT. Translated, it gives CASSKGQGARVTGELFF. The genes are TRBV5-1 and TRBJ2-2; 12 nucleotides agree with TRBD1. With 4 bases clipped from V and 5 bases from J, the junction kept 9 bases outside the gene matches. Per germline, CDR1 SGHRS and CDR2 YFSETQ. CDR3 length equals 17 residues. Full variable domain (missing parts from reference TRBV5-1 and TRBJ2-2): KAGVTQTPRYLIKTRGQQVTLSCSPISGHRSVSWYQQTPGQGLQFLFEYFSETQRNKGNFPGRFSGRQFSNSRSEMNVSTLELGDSALYLCASSKGQGARVTGELFFGEGSRLTVL.

CDR3 coding DNA: TGTGCCAGCAGTGTTGGCCTACCGCACAATGAGCAGTTCTTC. This encodes CASSVGLPHNEQFF. The genes are TRBV25-1 and TRBJ2-1; D not certain. Trimming shortened V by 4 bases and J by 5 bases, and 12 bases separated the two germline ends. In germline, CDR1 is MGHDK, CDR2 SYGVNS. The CDR3 runs 14 residues.

V gene TRBV29-1 combines with J gene TRBJ1-1; the D gene is possibly TRBD1 (6 bases). V lost 3 bases and J 5 bases, leaving 13 bases between the germline ends. This CDR3 region has 13 residues. Germline values: CDR1 SQVTM, CDR2 ANQGSEA. The CDR3 region has the DNA TGCAGCGTTGATGGGGGGCGGGTTACTGAAGCTTTCTTT. It specifies CSVDGGRVTEAFF.

This clone was seen a few times. This chain connects TRBV7-2 to TRBJ1-2; the D gene is possibly TRBD1 (5 bases). This CDR3 spans 16 amino acids. Germline V gives CDR1 SGHTA, CDR2 FQGNSA. The V end lost 1 base, the J end lost 4 bases, and 16 bases lay between the germline ends. The CDR3 DNA reads TGTGCCAGCAGCTTAGGTTCCCCGGGACTGAGCTATGGCTACACCTTC. This gives the protein CASSLGSPGLSYGYTF. The full variable domain, completed using reference TRBV7-2 and TRBJ1-2, is GAGVSQSPSNKVTEKGKDVELRCDPISGHTALYWYRQSLGQGLEFLIYFQGNSAPDKSGLPSDRFSAERTGGSVSTLTIQRTQQEDSAVYLCASSLGSPGLSYGYTFGSGTRLTVV.

The CDR3 sequence is CASSGRASRNTGELFF. The CDR3, as DNA: TGTGCCAGCAGCGGCCGGGCCTCCAGAAACACCGGGGAGCTGTTTTTT. The chain joins TRBV7-8 to TRBJ2-2; D is uncertain. Per germline, CDR1 SGHVS and CDR2 FQNEAQ. CDR3 length: 16 residues. V was clipped by 5 bases and J by 2 bases, with 15 bases between them.